The 18 T cell receptor beta chains below all came from one sample that was sequenced in a study of blood T cell repertoires in COVID-19. The assay was immunoSEQ multiplex PCR, and TCRdb's table has in-frame clones only and misses some. Here the sample spans approximately 280,000 clones, approximately 83% being singletons. Sequences were obtained from peripheral blood. The receptor set was obtained from a woman in her 70s with acute or convalescent COVID-19.

This chain joins TRBV5-4 and TRBJ2-3; 13 nucleotides agree with TRBD2. The CDR3 has 14 residues. Germline V gene data show CDR1 as SGHNT and CDR2 as YYREEE (reference sequence). Germline trimming cut 5 bases from V and 3 bases from J; bases unmatched to any gene: 0. The CDR3 coding sequence is TGTGCCAGCAGACTAGCGGGGGGGACAGATACGCAGTATTTT. It codes for CASRLAGGTDTQYF.

Details on this clone: Within the sample, other DNA sequences also encode this same CDR3. The J gene is TRBJ1-3, the V gene TRBV12-3 or TRBV12-4; D call uncertain. There are 13 residues in the CDR3. The V and J ends lost 3 bases and 3 bases respectively, with 6 bases between them. CDR3 amino acids: CASSLAGGNTIYF. The DNA for the CDR3 is TGTGCCAGCAGTTTGGCAGGTGGAAACACCATATATTTT.

This chain links TRBV6-2 or TRBV6-3 with TRBJ1-1; D gene ambiguous. Trimming cost V 1 base and J 5 bases, with 5 bases left between them. Germline-derived CDR1 and CDR2 are MNHEY and SVGEGT. The CDR3 spans 12 residues. CDR3 bases: TGTGCCAGCAGTTACTACGGTACTGAAGCTTTCTTT. Protein product: CASSYYGTEAFF.

This clone was recorded a few times. The rearrangement links TRBV4-1 to TRBJ1-2, with a weak D call TRBD1 (6 bases). There are 14 residues in the CDR3. With 6 bases removed from V and 8 bases from J, the gap between germline ends came to 19 bases. CDR1 and CDR2 (germline): MGHRA, YSYEKL. CDR3 residues: CASRLLTGRGGYTF. As DNA, the CDR3 is TGCGCCAGCAGACTCCTCACAGGGAGAGGGGGCTACACCTTC.

The V call is TRBV7-3, the J call TRBJ1-1, with 7 bases that match TRBD1. This CDR3 comprises 14 residues. V shed 0 bases, J shed 8 bases, and the junction held 6 bases outside the gene matches. CDR1 is SGHTA, CDR2 FQGTGA, per germline. DNA for the CDR3: TGTGCCAGCAGCTTAACAGGGGGCTGGAGCGAAGCTTTCTTT. Its protein is CASSLTGGWSEAFF.

This rearrangement joins TRBV18 to TRBJ1-5; TRBD1 matches at 7 bases. V shed 4 bases, J shed 3 bases, and the junction held 9 bases outside the gene matches. Germline loops: CDR1 KGHSH, CDR2 LQKENI. The CDR3 runs to 16 residues. The CDR3 nucleotides are TGTGCCAGCTCACAGGGTCTGGGACAGATCAATCAGCCCCAGCATTTT. This sequence encodes CASSQGLGQINQPQHF.

The genes are TRBV6-5 and TRBJ1-2, with 8 bases identical to TRBD1. This CDR3 region has 15 residues. The germline V gene encodes CDR1 MNHEY and CDR2 SVGAGI. The V gene end was trimmed by 2 bases and the J gene end by 5 bases; junction bases not matched to a gene: 7. The CDR3 loop reads CASSYDGTGGYGYTF. The CDR3 coding sequence is TGTGCCAGCAGTTACGACGGAACAGGGGGATATGGCTACACCTTC.

The chain employs TRBV6-6 and TRBJ1-1; D remains unclear. The CDR3 runs 11 residues. V was cut by 2 bases and J by 6 bases, with 4 bases left in between. Germline CDR1 and CDR2: MNHNY and SVGAGI (reference sequence). DNA for the CDR3: TGTGCCAGCAGTTACGGCCCTGAAGCTTTCTTT. It translates to CASSYGPEAFF.

The rearrangement joins TRBV6-5 to TRBJ1-2, with 12 bases lining up with TRBD1. The CDR3 length is 14 residues. Trimming removed 7 bases from V and 8 bases from J; junction bases left unmatched: 8. Germline CDR1 reads MNHEY; CDR2 reads SVGAGI. In DNA, the CDR3 is TGTGCCAGCATGGCGGGACAGGGGGCATCGGGCTACACCTTC. It encodes CASMAGQGASGYTF.

V gene TRBV29-1 combines with J gene TRBJ2-1; D unclear. V lost 2 bases and J lost 0, with 14 bases in between. The CDR3 runs 16 residues. The germline CDR1 and CDR2 sequences are SQVTM and ANQGSEA. The CDR3 is CSVEFGTAVSYNEQFF. In nucleotides, the CDR3 is TGCAGCGTTGAATTCGGAACAGCCGTCTCCTACAATGAGCAGTTCTTC.

This chain joins TRBV13 and TRBJ1-3, with 7 bases matching TRBD1. V was pared by 5 bases and J by 1 base, with 11 bases of the junction left unmatched. Germline lookup yields CDR1 PRHDT and CDR2 FYEKMQ (reference sequence). The CDR3 runs 17 residues. The CDR3 region is CASSRNLGGSSGNTIYF. The CDR3 bases are TGTGCCAGCAGCCGGAACTTAGGGGGCTCTTCTGGAAACACCATATATTTT. Combining the CDR3 with reference TRBV13 and TRBJ1-3 gives the whole variable domain AAGVIQSPRHLIKEKRETATLKCYPIPRHDTVYWYQQGPGQDPQFLISFYEKMQSDKGSIPDRFSAQQFSDYHSELNMSSLELGDSALYFCASSRNLGGSSGNTIYFGEGSWLTVV.

The chain links TRBV12-5 to TRBJ2-3; a possible D gene is TRBD2 (5 bases). V dropped 4 bases and J dropped 3 bases, with 5 bases sitting between them. Germline V gives CDR1 LGHNT, CDR2 FRNRAP. The CDR3 is made up of 12 amino acids. The CDR3 loop is CASGWRTDTQYF. The CDR3 DNA follows: TGTGCTAGTGGTTGGAGGACAGATACGCAGTATTTT.

The chain uses TRBV18 and TRBJ1-3; D not resolved. The germline gives CDR1 KGHSH, CDR2 LQKENI. This CDR3 has 14 residues. Trimming left V 3 bases short and J 0 bases short, with 6 bases between. The CDR3 sequence: CASSPIPSGNTIYF. The DNA for the CDR3 is TGTGCCAGCTCACCTATCCCCTCTGGAAACACCATATATTTT.

The chain is built from TRBV10-3 and TRBJ1-1; 7 bases map to TRBD1. The CDR3 contains 15 residues. Germline V lookup: CDR1 ENHRY, CDR2 SYGVKD. V lost 3 bases and J lost 6; bases outside the gene matches: 10. The CDR3: CAISESTGPTAEAFF. CDR3 coding DNA: TGTGCCATCAGTGAATCGACAGGGCCCACCGCTGAAGCTTTCTTT.

The chain joins TRBV13 to TRBJ1-2; tentative D call: TRBD1 (6 bases). Trimming shortened V by 4 bases and J by 5 bases, and 17 bases separated the two germline ends. This CDR3 comprises 15 residues. The V gene's germline CDR1 is PRHDT and CDR2 FYEKMQ (reference sequence). This CDR3 is CASSYRDTELYGYTF. Written as DNA, the CDR3 is TGTGCCAGCAGCTACAGGGACACTGAGTTGTATGGCTACACCTTC.

CDR3 in DNA: TGTGCCAGCAGCCCGGACAGGGGACGATACAATGAGCAGTTCTTC. It is translated as CASSPDRGRYNEQFF. The V and J genes are TRBV13 and TRBJ2-1; 9 nucleotides agree with TRBD1. This CDR3 has 15 residues. J was trimmed by 4 bases and V by 5 bases; bases with no gene match: 6. Germline loops: CDR1 PRHDT, CDR2 FYEKMQ (reference sequence).

The chain is built from TRBV6-5 and TRBJ1-1; D possibly corresponds to TRBD1 (5 bases). V dropped 3 bases and J dropped 4 bases, with 9 bases sitting between them. CDR3 length: 13 amino acids. Germline CDR1 and CDR2: MNHEY and SVGAGI. Written as DNA, the CDR3 is TGTGCCAGCAGTTATACAGGATTCACTGAAGCTTTCTTT. It codes for CASSYTGFTEAFF.

The CDR3 sequence: CASSPFTGGANEQYF. CDR3 DNA sequence: TGTGCCAGCAGCCCCTTTACCGGGGGGGCAAACGAGCAGTACTTC. This chain uses TRBV3-1 (or the pseudogene TRBV3-2) with TRBJ2-7; 8 bases align to TRBD2. Per germline, CDR1 LGHDT and CDR2 YNNKEL (reference sequence). Germline trimming cut 4 bases from V and 5 bases from J; bases unmatched to any gene: 10. The CDR3 is 15 residues long.